One and the same sample provided the 29 T cell receptor beta chains below, sequenced in a study of CD8+CD57+ T cells in acquired aplastic anemia. Sequencing was done on patients that had shown CD8+CD57+ cell expansion by flow cytometry. Using genomic DNA as the template, TCR beta VDJ and CDR3 profiling was carried out. TCRdb reanalysed the reads using MiXCR and keeps one entry per CDR3 protein. Among around 220,000 distinct CDR3 sequences, about half were seen once, and the ten largest hold about 20%. The specimen sequenced was sorted CD4+, CD8+, or CD8+CD57+ T cells (not recorded which) from PBMCs. The receptors originated from a human donor with aplastic anemia.

Points on this clonotype: Since a much larger clone is just one base distant, this may be a read error. CDR3 amino acids: CSAGGQGNTVYF. Here the CDR3 DNA reads TGCAGTGCTGGGGGACAAGGAAACACCGTATATTTT. V gene TRBV20-1 combines with J gene TRBJ1-3; perhaps TRBD1 as D (6 bases). Looked up from germline, CDR1 is DFQATT and CDR2 is SNEGSKA (reference sequence). The CDR3 covers 12 residues.

This rearrangement joins TRBV20-1 to TRBJ2-7; D not certain. CDR3 length: 12 residues. Trimming took 5 bases from V and 5 from J, leaving 13 bases between them. Germline loops: CDR1 DFQATT, CDR2 SNEGSKA (reference sequence). CDR3 coding DNA: TGCAGTGCTTCGACGGATGGCGACGAGCAGTACGTC. It yields the protein CSASTDGDEQYV.

The V gene is TRBV25-1, the J gene TRBJ1-4; 10 nucleotides agree with TRBD1. This CDR3 is 16 amino acids long. Trimming took 4 bases from V and 4 from J; bases not matched to a gene: 6. Germline CDR1 and CDR2: MGHDK and SYGVNS. Here the CDR3 reads CASSARTGGFNEKLFF. CDR3 coding DNA: TGTGCCAGCAGTGCCCGGACAGGGGGTTTTAATGAAAAACTGTTTTTT.

This clonotype has ten or more counts. The chain links TRBV6-5 to TRBJ1-6, with 7 nucleotides matching TRBD1. The germline gives CDR1 MNHEY, CDR2 SVGAGI. The V segment lost 6 bases and the J segment 7 bases; nucleotides outside the gene matches: 6. This CDR3 spans 14 amino acids. The chain's CDR3 is CASSRQGLNSPLHF. The CDR3 DNA follows: TGTGCCAGCAGCCGACAGGGTTTGAATTCACCCCTCCACTTT.

This clonotype was detected a few times. This chain connects TRBV7-2 to TRBJ2-5; 16 bases line up with TRBD2. There are 16 residues in the CDR3. V gave up 5 bases and J gave up 5 bases; unmatched junction bases: 5. Germline V gene data show CDR1 as SGHTA and CDR2 as FQGNSA. CDR3 DNA: TGTGCCAGCAGCCCAAGGGGACTAGCGGGGGGGGAGACCCAGTACTTC. This encodes CASSPRGLAGGETQYF.

The chain joins TRBV7-9 to TRBJ2-1; TRBD2 matches at 9 bases. Unmatched junction bases numbered 12, after V lost 11 bases and J lost 1 base. The germline V gene has CDR1 SEHNR and CDR2 FQNEAQ (reference sequence). The CDR3 has 16 residues. CDR3 amino acids: CAGGGVAGDSYNEQFF. CDR3 sequence (DNA): TGTGCCGGCGGCGGGGTAGCGGGAGATTCCTACAATGAGCAGTTCTTC.

The chain combines TRBV5-1 with TRBJ2-7, with 8 bases identical to TRBD2. The V segment lost 4 bases and the J segment 7 bases; nucleotides outside the gene matches: 10. The V gene's germline CDR1 is SGHRS and CDR2 YFSETQ. The CDR3 sequence is 14 residues long. CDR3 protein: CASSLALAGSEQYF. DNA for the CDR3: TGCGCCAGCAGCCTGGCGCTAGCGGGTTCTGAGCAGTACTTC. The full variable domain, its missing parts supplied by reference TRBV5-1 and TRBJ2-7, is KAGVTQTPRYLIKTRGQQVTLSCSPISGHRSVSWYQQTPGQGLQFLFEYFSETQRNKGNFPGRFSGRQFSNSRSEMNVSTLELGDSALYLCASSLALAGSEQYFGPGTRLTVT.

J is TRBJ2-5 and V is TRBV7-3; TRBD1 aligns across 7 bases. J was trimmed by 3 bases and V by 5 bases; bases with no gene match: 6. The CDR3 consists of 14 residues. Germline CDR1 SGHTA, CDR2 FQGTGA. CDR3 coding DNA: TGTGCCAGCAGCCCCGGACAGGACAAAGAGACCCAGTACTTC. Encoded protein: CASSPGQDKETQYF.

This clonotype was detected many times. The chain joins TRBV6-5 to TRBJ1-2; TRBD1 matches 12 bases. CDR1 and CDR2 from the germline V gene are MNHEY and SVGAGI. The V and J ends lost 0 bases and 5 bases, in that order; junction bases with no gene match: 10. The length of the CDR3 is 18 residues. CDR3: CASSYSVGQGAPRYGYTF. Here the CDR3 DNA reads TGTGCCAGCAGTTACTCGGTGGGACAGGGGGCACCTAGGTATGGCTACACCTTC.

This clonotype was counted a single time. Given a much more abundant clone one base away, this may be a read error. The chain uses TRBV7-2 and TRBJ2-1, with 10 bases identical to TRBD2. J gave up 9 bases and V 5 bases, and 10 bases lay outside the gene matches. Germline CDR1 is SGHTA and CDR2 is FQGNSA. This CDR3 is 15 amino acids long. As DNA, the CDR3 is TGTGCCAGCAGCCCAGCGGGGGGGCCGATCAGTGAGCAGTTCTTC. Translated: CASSPAGGPISEQFF. The full variable domain, rest sourced from reference TRBV7-2 and TRBJ2-1, is GAGVSQSPSNKVTEKGKDVELRCDPISGHTALYWYRQSLGQGLEFLIYFQGNSAPDKSGLPSDRFSAERTGGSVSTLTIQRTQQEDSAVYLCASSPAGGPISEQFFGPGTRLTVL.

This clonotype was seen many times. The rearrangement uses TRBV15 and TRBJ1-4, with D perhaps TRBD1 (5 bases). Trimming took 3 bases from V and 6 from J, leaving 17 bases between them. Germline CDR1 LNHNV, CDR2 YYDKDF (reference sequence). The CDR3 is made up of 16 amino acids. Here the CDR3 DNA reads TGTGCCACCAGCAGCGACACAGGAGCGGATCATGAAAAACTGTTTTTT. It specifies CATSSDTGADHEKLFF.

This clonotype was recorded many times. V gene TRBV4-1 combines with J gene TRBJ2-1; TRBD1 matches 7 bases. Germline lookup yields CDR1 MGHRA and CDR2 YSYEKL. Unmatched junction bases numbered 15, after V lost 0 bases and J lost 10 bases. This CDR3 is built from 17 residues. CDR3 residues: CASSQDTDRVNPLEQFF. The CDR3 DNA reads TGCGCCAGCAGCCAAGATACAGACAGGGTAAATCCTCTAGAGCAGTTCTTC.

As concerns this clonotype: A much larger clonotype is one base distant, so this may be a read error. Here the CDR3 reads CASSLPGQSSYEQYF. The CDR3 nucleotides read TGTGCCAGCAGCCTACCGGGACAGAGCTCCTACGAGCAGTACTTC. The chain uses TRBV7-9 and TRBJ2-7; 7 bases are a match to TRBD1. V was clipped by 5 bases and J by 0 bases; unmatched bases: 7. Per the germline V gene, CDR1 is SEHNR and CDR2 is FQNEAQ (reference sequence). The CDR3 consists of 15 residues.

J is TRBJ2-3 and V is TRBV20-1; weak D call: TRBD2 (6 bases). Germline V CDR1 and CDR2: DFQATT, SNEGSKA (reference sequence). V lost 5 bases, J lost 0 bases, and 15 bases lay in between. The CDR3 runs 15 residues. The CDR3 loop reads CSAPDSGTSTDTQYF. The CDR3 region has the DNA TGCAGTGCTCCCGATAGCGGCACTAGCACAGATACGCAGTATTTT.

A single count supports this clonotype. The chain joins TRBV20-1 to TRBJ1-5; 10 nucleotides align to TRBD1. CDR3 length equals 15 residues. Germline CDR1 DFQATT, CDR2 SNEGSKA (reference sequence). V shed 6 bases, J shed 4 bases, and the junction held 9 bases outside the gene matches. The CDR3 loop reads CSAQLTGGGNQPQHF. As DNA, the CDR3 is TGCAGTGCCCAGCTGACAGGGGGCGGAAATCAGCCCCAGCATTTT.

This clonotype was counted many times. The rearrangement links TRBV9 to TRBJ1-1, with 8 bases fitting TRBD1. V was clipped by 2 bases and J by 0 bases; unmatched bases: 18. CDR3 length equals 20 residues. Looked up from germline, CDR1 is SGDLS and CDR2 is YYNGEE. The DNA for the CDR3 is TGTGCCAGCAGCGTCTACGGTACCCCCGGGACAGGTCTCATGAACACTGAAGCTTTCTTT. Translation: CASSVYGTPGTGLMNTEAFF. The variable domain in full, with the rest retrieved from reference TRBV9 and TRBJ1-1, is DSGVTQTPKHLITATGQRVTLRCSPRSGDLSVYWYQQSLDQGLQFLIQYYNGEERAKGNILERFSAQQFPDLHSELNLSSLELGDSALYFCASSVYGTPGTGLMNTEAFFGQGTRLTVV.

The CDR3 sequence is CSARDAVSSYEQYF. DNA of the CDR3: TGCAGTGCTAGAGACGCGGTTAGCTCCTACGAGCAGTACTTC. The V gene is TRBV20-1, the J gene TRBJ2-7; D ambiguous. The V gene's germline CDR1 is DFQATT and CDR2 SNEGSKA (reference sequence). Trimming stripped 0 bases from V and 0 bases from J, with 9 bases between. The CDR3 runs 14 residues.

This chain uses TRBV12-3 or TRBV12-4 with TRBJ2-5; D possibly corresponds to TRBD2 (6 bases). Trimming stripped 4 bases from V and 5 bases from J, with 17 bases between. CDR3 length equals 15 residues. This CDR3 reads CASSSAGRARETQYF. CDR3 DNA: TGTGCCAGCAGTTCCGCGGGGCGGGCCAGGGAGACCCAGTACTTC.

This clonotype has a count of ten or more. The V and J genes are TRBV12-3 or TRBV12-4 and TRBJ2-3; 9 nucleotides line up with TRBD2. The CDR3 totals 15 residues. V lost 6 bases to trimming and J lost 1 base; unmatched junction nucleotides: 5. CDR3 in amino acids: CASSAGTSRTDTQYF. CDR3 nucleotides: TGTGCCAGCAGCGCCGGGACTAGCCGCACAGATACGCAGTATTTT.

The chain uses TRBV10-3 and TRBJ2-1; no clear D gene. The CDR3 extends over 18 amino acids. Looked up from germline, CDR1 is ENHRY and CDR2 is SYGVKD. Trimming left V 0 bases short and J 2 bases short, with 17 bases between. For the CDR3, the DNA is TGTGCCATCAGTGAGTCGGTAATCGGTAGCAGTGCCTACAATGAGCAGTTCTTC. Translated, it gives CAISESVIGSSAYNEQFF.

With respect to this clonotype: One end of the junction fails to match germline, which may point to a read error. The rearrangement joins TRBV20-1 to TRBJ2-3, with 8 bases aligning to TRBD1. Germline V gene sequence: CDR1 DFQATT, CDR2 SNEGSKA (reference sequence). The CDR3 length is 17 residues. DNA of the CDR3: TGCAGTGCTAGACCTACGGACAGGGTTGATGGCACTGATACGCAGTATTTT. The encoded protein is CSARPTDRVDGTDTQYF.

The chain combines TRBV12-3 or TRBV12-4 with TRBJ1-3; unclear D gene. Between the trimmed V and J ends, which lost 4 bases and 0 bases, there was a span of 7 bases. The CDR3 extends over 14 amino acids. For the CDR3, the DNA is TGTGCCAGCAGTTACGACAACTCTGGAAACACCATATATTTT. As protein: CASSYDNSGNTIYF.

The rearrangement joins TRBV20-1 to TRBJ2-1; D remains ambiguous. This CDR3 has 13 residues. V was shortened by 4 bases and J by 3 bases, with 10 bases between the two germline ends. CDR1 DFQATT and CDR2 SNEGSKA come from the germline V gene (reference sequence). CDR3 region: CSATRTDYNEQFF. The CDR3 DNA reads as TGCAGTGCTACGAGAACAGACTACAATGAGCAGTTCTTC.

V usage is TRBV14 and J usage is TRBJ1-2; maybe TRBD1 (5 bases). The ends were cut back, 5 bases at V and 3 bases at J, with 16 bases in the middle. This CDR3 comprises 15 residues. Germline V CDR1 and CDR2: SGHDN, FVKESK. The CDR3: CASSKGLGVDYGYTF. For the CDR3, the DNA is TGTGCCAGCAGCAAGGGACTCGGGGTGGACTATGGCTACACCTTC.

This clonotype was counted ten times or more. The CDR3: CASSQDLGANQPQHF. CDR3 DNA sequence: TGTGCCAGCAGCCAAGATCTGGGGGCGAATCAGCCCCAGCATTTT. The gene calls are TRBV3-1 and TRBJ1-5, with D perhaps TRBD1 (6 bases). The germline V gene has CDR1 LGHDT and CDR2 YNNKEL (reference sequence). The V and J ends lost 0 bases and 4 bases respectively, with 10 bases between them. The CDR3 runs 15 residues.

This clonotype was picked up many times. The chain employs TRBV6-1 and TRBJ1-1; TRBD1 matches at 10 bases. Unmatched junction bases numbered 0, after V lost 1 base and J lost 4 bases. The CDR3 is 14 amino acids. From germline, CDR1 is MNHNS and CDR2 SASEGT. CDR3 in amino acids: CASSEGDRGTEAFF. The CDR3 region has the DNA TGTGCCAGCAGTGAAGGGGACAGGGGCACTGAAGCTTTCTTT.

Comments on this clonotype: This may come from a read error, since a much larger clone is one base off. This CDR3 is missing its conserved last phenylalanine or tryptophan, likely due to a read error. The gene calls are TRBV2 and TRBJ2-7; D remains ambiguous. The CDR3 runs 14 residues. V shed 4 bases and J shed 7 bases, with 17 bases lying between them. CDR1 SNHLY and CDR2 FYNNEI come from the germline V gene. The CDR3 DNA is TGTGCCAGCAGTGGTCCGGGTTCAACGTCGGAGCAGTACCTC. Translation gives CASSGPGSTSEQYL.

A note on this clonotype: The junction does not match germline at one end; this may be a read error. V gene TRBV9 combines with J gene TRBJ1-1; perhaps TRBD1 as D (5 bases). This CDR3 region has 18 residues. Per germline, CDR1 SGDLS and CDR2 YYNGEE. The CDR3 region is CASSGGRANYGFSTEDFF. CDR3 in DNA: TGTGCCAGCAGCGGTGGAAGGGCTAACTATGGCTTCTCGACAGAAGATTTCTTT.

This clonotype was detected only once. This rearrangement joins TRBV6-2 or TRBV6-3 to TRBJ1-1; D gene unclear. Looked up from germline, CDR1 is MNHEY and CDR2 is SVGEGT. The CDR3 is 14 residues long. V lost 2 bases and J 0 bases, leaving 7 bases between the germline ends. For the CDR3, the DNA is TGTGCCAGCAGTTACAGGCCCCTGAACACTGAAGCTTTCTTT. Its translation: CASSYRPLNTEAFF.